The present T cell receptor (beta chain) was sequenced within a study of shared clonotypes between healthy human individuals. Findings and limits, study-wide: Compared with clonotypes that all four donors shared, non-shared clonotypes had lower generation probabilities.

For this clone: The target antigen is unknown.

V was clipped by 5 bases and J by 0 bases; unmatched bases: 6. The CDR3 is 16 residues long. Germline V lookup: CDR1 WNHNN, CDR2 SYGVQD (reference sequence). Naivety among CD8 cells was defined by CD45RO negativity and positive CCR7 selection, thereby excluding terminally differentiated effector memory CD45RA+ cells. Generated by immunoSEQ multiplex PCR, the TCRdb table keeps only in-frame clones and is missing some. The repertoire holds roughly 550,000 clones, with nearly 97% as singletons. This clonotype was sampled from a woman aged 25 to 39 in good health. The chain carries TRBV10-1 and TRBJ2-1, with 8 nucleotides matching TRBD2. Sequencing was carried out using naive CD8+ T cells sorted from blood. The CDR3 nucleotides read TGCGCCAGCAGTAATAGCGGGATTAGCTCCTACAATGAGCAGTTCTTC. Translating it yields CASSNSGISSYNEQFF.